Reported below is one T cell receptor beta chain. Its antigen is still unknown. The data stem from a study of cytomegalovirus exposure and HLA in healthy donors. Study background: It was reported in a later analysis that the same platform had been used for the 90 to 150 validation repertoires as for the 550 to 700 first-cohort repertoires. Study results and limitations: It was confirmed in vitro that a few of the CMV-associated chains were specific for CMV antigens.

Profiled with immunoSEQ multiplex PCR; TCRdb holds only in-frame clones, not every one. The sample lists around 160,000 clones, 91% occurring once. The CDR3 is made up of 14 amino acids. The germline V and J ends were trimmed by 4 bases and 4 bases, with 12 bases remaining between them. Germline V gene lookup returns CDR1 LNHDA and CDR2 SQIVND (reference sequence). The chain uses TRBV19 and TRBJ2-3, with a tentative D call TRBD1 (6 bases). Input material: PBMCs. The clonotype originates from a woman aged 18-35 years in good health and CMV-seropositive. CDR3 sequence: CASSTTDSPDTQYF. For the CDR3, the DNA is TGTGCCAGTAGTACGACGGACAGTCCAGATACGCAGTATTTT.